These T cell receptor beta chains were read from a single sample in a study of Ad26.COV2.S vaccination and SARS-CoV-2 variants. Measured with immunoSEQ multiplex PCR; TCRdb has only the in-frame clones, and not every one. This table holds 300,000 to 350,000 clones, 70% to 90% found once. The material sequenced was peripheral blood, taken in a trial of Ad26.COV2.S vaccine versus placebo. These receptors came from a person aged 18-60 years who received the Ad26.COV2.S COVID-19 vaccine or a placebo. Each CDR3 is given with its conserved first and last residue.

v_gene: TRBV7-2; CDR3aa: CASSLIGPEAFF
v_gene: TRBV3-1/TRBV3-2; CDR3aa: CASRPGTGFTGELFF
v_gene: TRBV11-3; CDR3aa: CASSAPFKTNYGYTF
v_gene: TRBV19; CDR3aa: CASSRGSQGLQQYF
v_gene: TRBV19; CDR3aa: CASGRKDTIYF
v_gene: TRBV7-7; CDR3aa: CASSLTEGHLNEQFF
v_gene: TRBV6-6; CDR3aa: CASTPPITRNTEAFF
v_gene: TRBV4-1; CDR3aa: CASSHDRGTVPEAFF
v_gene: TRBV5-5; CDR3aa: CASSFSGGGPLFPYEQYF
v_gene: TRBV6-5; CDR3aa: CASTLDSASGNTIYF
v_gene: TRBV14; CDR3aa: CASSPSGTGAYEQYF
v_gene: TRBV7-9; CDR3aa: CASSPRTVFNYGYTF
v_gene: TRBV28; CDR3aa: CASKSYIDSYGYTF
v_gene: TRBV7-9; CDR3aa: CASSFEGGRGRIYGYTF
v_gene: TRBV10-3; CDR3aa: CAISEPPWGNGGVYNEQFF
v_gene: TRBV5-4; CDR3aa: CASSLDRLNEQFF
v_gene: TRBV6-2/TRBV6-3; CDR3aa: CASSLDWYLTKNIQYF
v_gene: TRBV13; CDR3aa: CASSLPSTDTQYF
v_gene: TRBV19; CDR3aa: CASSKDRDNYGYTF
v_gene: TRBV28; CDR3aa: CASLRAGYYNEQFF
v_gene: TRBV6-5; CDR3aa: CASRGPTGEAFF
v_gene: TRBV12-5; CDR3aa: CASGPIGGGELFF
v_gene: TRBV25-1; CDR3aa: CASSDIRGGGEAFF
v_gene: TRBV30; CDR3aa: CAYRDRVTYEQYF
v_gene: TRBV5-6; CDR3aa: CASSLMGVEAFF
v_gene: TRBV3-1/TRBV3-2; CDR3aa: CASSPFGRGPNCTRQFF
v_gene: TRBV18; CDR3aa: CASSPDANTEAFF
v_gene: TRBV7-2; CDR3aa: CASSLGAGVSYEQYF
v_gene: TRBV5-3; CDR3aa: CARSFASGGGRQSDTQYF
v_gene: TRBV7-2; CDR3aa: CASSIRAPRTNYGYTF
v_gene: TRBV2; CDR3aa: CASSRQMTNTGELFF
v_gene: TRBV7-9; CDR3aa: CASSSKDRGLTGELFF
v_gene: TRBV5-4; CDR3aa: CASSSDRGTYEQYF
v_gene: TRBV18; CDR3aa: CASSPFGPEYEQYF
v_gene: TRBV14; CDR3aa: CASSQESARVGPGTEAFF
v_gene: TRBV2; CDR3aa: CASSDGLSSGEQFF
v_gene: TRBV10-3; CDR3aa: CAISAGLDPDTQYF
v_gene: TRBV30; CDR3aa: CAWSTWGGLTKNIQYF
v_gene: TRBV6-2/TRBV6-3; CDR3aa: CASSYSGVFTNGYTF
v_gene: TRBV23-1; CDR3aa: CASSQYRGPYEQYF
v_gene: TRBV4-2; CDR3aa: CASSQVEGVSGYTF
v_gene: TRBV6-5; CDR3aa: CASSYSRLSGSPLHF
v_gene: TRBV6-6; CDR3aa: CASSYSDRESGYTF
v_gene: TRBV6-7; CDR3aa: CARKPVGENDGYTF
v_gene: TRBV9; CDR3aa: CASSADKQGALDGYTF